A single sample gave rise to the 12 T cell receptor beta chains below, sequenced in a study of beta chain features in type 1 diabetes. TCRB transcripts that were expressed got sequenced, as all of the isolated RNA had been reverse transcribed. Clones were sequenced by immunoSEQ multiplex PCR, and TCRdb holds only the in-frame ones, with some missing. The sample contains hundreds of thousands of clones, 15% to 17% of which appear only once. Sequencing used naive CD4+ T cells from blood. Every receptor here comes from a young man in good health.

This chain joins TRBV14 and TRBJ2-1, with 8 bases identical to TRBD1. The trim removed 1 base at V and 7 bases at J, leaving 18 bases unmatched. The CDR3 runs 19 residues. Germline V gives CDR1 SGHDN, CDR2 FVKESK. DNA for the CDR3: TGTGCCAGCAGCCAAGTGCGAGCAGGGAGACAGGGGCGGTGGAATGAGCAGTTCTTC. Amino acid sequence: CASSQVRAGRQGRWNEQFF.

J is TRBJ1-5 and V is TRBV29-1; D gene ambiguous. V lost 4 bases, J lost 5 bases, and 9 bases lay in between. Germline V gene sequence: CDR1 SQVTM, CDR2 ANQGSEA. The CDR3 loop spans 12 amino acids. In nucleotides, the CDR3 is TGCAGCGTTGGAGGCGGCGATCAGCCCCAGCATTTT. Translation gives CSVGGGDQPQHF.

This clone was seen only a few times. The rearrangement links TRBV14 to TRBJ1-1; TRBD1 might be the D (6 bases). Germline V gene data show CDR1 as SGHDN and CDR2 as FVKESK. The V end lost 1 base, the J end lost 11 bases, and 17 bases lay between the germline ends. The CDR3 consists of 14 residues. CDR3 DNA: TGTGCCAGCAGCCAAGTTGGGGGCGGAAGAGTTGCTTTCTTT. This encodes CASSQVGGGRVAFF. Together with reference TRBV14 and TRBJ1-1, the CDR3 gives the full variable domain: EAGVTQFPSHSVIEKGQTVTLRCDPISGHDNLYWYRRVMGKEIKFLLHFVKESKQDESGMPNNRFLAERTGGTYSTLKVQPAELEDSGVYFCASSQVGGGRVAFFGQGTRLTVV.

A few counts support this clone. The V gene is TRBV28, the J gene TRBJ2-7, with 9 bases fitting TRBD1. Trimming took 7 bases from V and 4 from J; bases not matched to a gene: 11. Germline assignment: CDR1 MDHEN and CDR2 SYDVKM. This CDR3 contains 15 residues. CDR3 residues: CASTSSGTGMYEQYF. Here the CDR3 DNA reads TGTGCCAGCACCTCCTCCGGGACAGGGATGTACGAGCAGTACTTC.

This clone was counted between two and nine times. The chain employs TRBV7-3 and TRBJ2-3; 12 bases agree with TRBD2. The germline gives CDR1 SGHTA, CDR2 FQGTGA. The CDR3 runs 16 residues. Trimming at V came to 5 bases and at J to 8 bases, leaving 11 bases not matched to a gene. The CDR3 loop reads CASSTTSGGSRGTQYF. The CDR3 DNA follows: TGTGCCAGCAGCACGACTAGCGGGGGCTCCAGGGGTACGCAGTATTTT.

This clone was counted a few times. J is TRBJ2-7 and V is TRBV11-2, with D perhaps TRBD1 (6 bases). This CDR3 comprises 13 residues. The V end lost 3 bases, the J end lost 3 bases, and 9 bases lay between the germline ends. From germline, CDR1 is SGHAT and CDR2 FQNNGV. CDR3 protein: CASSLPQGYEQYF. In DNA, the CDR3 is TGTGCCAGCAGCTTGCCACAGGGCTACGAGCAGTACTTC.

This clone was seen more than once but under ten times. The chain joins TRBV20-1 to TRBJ2-3; TRBD1 aligns across 8 bases. The length of the CDR3 is 11 residues. Losses at the gene ends were 3 bases for V and 9 bases for J; bases not matched to a gene: 2. From germline, CDR1 is DFQATT and CDR2 SNEGSKA (reference sequence). Written as DNA, the CDR3 is TGCAGTGCTAGGAGACAGGGGACGCAGTATTTT. Amino acids: CSARRQGTQYF.

This clone has only a few counts. This sequence joins TRBV19 and TRBJ2-1; D might be TRBD2 (6 bases). Between the trimmed V and J ends, which lost 3 bases and 6 bases, there was a span of 15 bases. The CDR3 runs to 15 residues. The germline CDR1 and CDR2 sequences are LNHDA and SQIVND (reference sequence). The CDR3: CASSIIASEGNEQFF. The CDR3 DNA reads TGTGCCAGTAGTATTATCGCTAGCGAGGGCAATGAGCAGTTCTTC. Full variable domain (outside the CDR3, taken from reference TRBV19 and TRBJ2-1): DGGITQSPKYLFRKEGQNVTLSCEQNLNHDAMYWYRQDPGQGLRLIYYSQIVNDFQKGDIAEGYSVSREKKESFPLTVTSAQKNPTAFYLCASSIIASEGNEQFFGPGTRLTVL.

The V gene is TRBV9, the J gene TRBJ2-3; D possibly uses TRBD1 or TRBD2 (5 bases each). Looked up from germline, CDR1 is SGDLS and CDR2 is YYNGEE. V lost 2 bases, J lost 1 base, and 17 bases lay in between. There are 17 residues in the CDR3. CDR3 protein: CASSVTTGTSGTDTQYF. DNA of the CDR3: TGTGCCAGCAGCGTTACCACCGGGACCTCCGGCACAGATACGCAGTATTTT.

V and J are TRBV7-3 and TRBJ2-3, with unresolved D. V was clipped by 1 base and J by 1 base, with 6 bases between them. The CDR3 is 14 residues long. Germline CDR1 SGHTA, CDR2 FQGTGA. CDR3 in amino acids: CASSLKWGTDTQYF. The CDR3 DNA reads as TGTGCCAGCAGCTTAAAATGGGGCACAGATACGCAGTATTTT.

The chain is built from TRBV19 and TRBJ2-1; 13 nucleotides agree with TRBD2. CDR3 length: 18 residues. The junction had 12 bases not matched to a gene; V was cut back by 3 bases and J by 7 bases. Per germline, CDR1 LNHDA and CDR2 SQIVND (reference sequence). The CDR3 spells CASSMDGIGLAGANEQFF. CDR3 nucleotide sequence: TGTGCCAGTAGTATGGACGGGATCGGACTAGCGGGAGCAAATGAGCAGTTCTTC.

CDR3 sequence (DNA): TGTGCCAGCAGCCCTTCGCGGGACAATGAGCAGTTCTTC. Amino acid sequence: CASSPSRDNEQFF. V and J are TRBV7-2 and TRBJ2-1, with D tentatively TRBD2 (5 bases). CDR3 length equals 13 residues. Looked up from germline, CDR1 is SGHTA and CDR2 is FQGNSA. V was pared by 5 bases and J by 5 bases, with 10 bases between. Filled out from reference TRBV7-2 and TRBJ2-1, the complete variable domain reads GAGVSQSPSNKVTEKGKDVELRCDPISGHTALYWYRQSLGQGLEFLIYFQGNSAPDKSGLPSDRFSAERTGGSVSTLTIQRTQQEDSAVYLCASSPSRDNEQFFGPGTRLTVL.